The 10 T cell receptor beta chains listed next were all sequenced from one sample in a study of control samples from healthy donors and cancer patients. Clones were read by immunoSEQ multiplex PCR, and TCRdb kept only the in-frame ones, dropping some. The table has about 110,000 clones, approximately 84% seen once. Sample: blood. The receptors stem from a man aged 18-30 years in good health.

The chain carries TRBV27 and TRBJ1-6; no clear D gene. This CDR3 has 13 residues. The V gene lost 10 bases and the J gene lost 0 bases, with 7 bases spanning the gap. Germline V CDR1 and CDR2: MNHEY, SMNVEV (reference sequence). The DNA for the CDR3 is TGTGCCACTAAACGCTCCTATAATTCACCCCTCCACTTT. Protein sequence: CATKRSYNSPLHF.

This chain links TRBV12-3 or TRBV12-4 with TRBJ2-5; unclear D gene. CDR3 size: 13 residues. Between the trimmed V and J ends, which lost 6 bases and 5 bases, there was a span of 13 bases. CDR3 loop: CASSPPGIETQYF. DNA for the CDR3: TGTGCCAGCAGCCCCCCCGGCATTGAGACCCAGTACTTC.

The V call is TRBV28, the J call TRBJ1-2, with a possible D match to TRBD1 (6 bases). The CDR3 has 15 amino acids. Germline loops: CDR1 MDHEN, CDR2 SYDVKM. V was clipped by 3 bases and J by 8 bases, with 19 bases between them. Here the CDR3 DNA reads TGTGCCAGCAGTTTCGTTAGGGCAGGGGATGGGGGCTACACCTTC. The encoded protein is CASSFVRAGDGGYTF.

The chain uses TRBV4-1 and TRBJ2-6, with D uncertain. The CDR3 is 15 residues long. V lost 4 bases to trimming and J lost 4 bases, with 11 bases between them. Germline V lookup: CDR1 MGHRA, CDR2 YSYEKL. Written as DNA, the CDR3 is TGCGCCAGCAGCCTCAGTGGTCTAGGGGCCAACGTCCTGACTTTC. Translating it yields CASSLSGLGANVLTF.

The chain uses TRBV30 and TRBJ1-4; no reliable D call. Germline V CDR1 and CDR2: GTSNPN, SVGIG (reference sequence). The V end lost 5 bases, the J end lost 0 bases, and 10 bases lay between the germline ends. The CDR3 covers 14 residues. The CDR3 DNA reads TGTGCCTGGTCTAACCGCGCAACTAATGAAAAACTGTTTTTT. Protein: CAWSNRATNEKLFF.

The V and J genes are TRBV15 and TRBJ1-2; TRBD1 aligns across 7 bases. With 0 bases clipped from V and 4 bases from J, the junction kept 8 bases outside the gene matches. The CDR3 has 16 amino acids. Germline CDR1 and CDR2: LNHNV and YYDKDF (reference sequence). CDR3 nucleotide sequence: TGTGCCACCAGCAGAGATCGGCTTACAGGGGTCTATGGCTACACCTTC. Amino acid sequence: CATSRDRLTGVYGYTF.

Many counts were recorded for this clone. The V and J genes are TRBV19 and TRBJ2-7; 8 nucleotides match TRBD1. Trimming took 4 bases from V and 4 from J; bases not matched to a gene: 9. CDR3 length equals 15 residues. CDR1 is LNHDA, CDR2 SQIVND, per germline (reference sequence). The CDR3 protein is CASSKQAGGRYEQYF. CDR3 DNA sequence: TGTGCCAGTAGTAAGCAAGCAGGGGGCAGGTACGAGCAGTACTTC.

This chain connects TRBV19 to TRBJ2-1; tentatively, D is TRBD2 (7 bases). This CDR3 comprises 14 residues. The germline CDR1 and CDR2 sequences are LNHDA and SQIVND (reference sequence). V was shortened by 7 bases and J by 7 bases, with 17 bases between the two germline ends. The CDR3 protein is CASNGGRLENEQFF. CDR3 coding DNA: TGTGCCAGTAACGGGGGGCGACTGGAGAATGAGCAGTTCTTC.

The CDR3 is CASSHTSGGGAEQYV. The CDR3 DNA reads TGTGCCAGCTCACACACCTCGGGAGGGGGGGCCGAGCAGTACGTC. The chain uses TRBV18 and TRBJ2-7; 8 nucleotides match TRBD2. Trimming removed 4 bases from V and 6 bases from J; junction bases left unmatched: 11. The germline V gene encodes CDR1 KGHSH and CDR2 LQKENI. CDR3 length: 15 residues.

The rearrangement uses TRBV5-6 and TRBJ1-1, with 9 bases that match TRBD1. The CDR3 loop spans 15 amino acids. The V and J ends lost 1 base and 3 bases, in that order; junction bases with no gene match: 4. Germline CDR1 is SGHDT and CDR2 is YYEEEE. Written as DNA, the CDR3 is TGTGCCAGCAGCTTGTGGGACAGGGATCACACTGAAGCTTTCTTT. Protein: CASSLWDRDHTEAFF. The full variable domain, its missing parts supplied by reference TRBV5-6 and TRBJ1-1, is DAGVTQSPTHLIKTRGQQVTLRCSPKSGHDTVSWYQQALGQGPQFIFQYYEEEERQRGNFPDRFSGHQFPNYSSELNVNALLLGDSALYLCASSLWDRDHTEAFFGQGTRLTVV.